The clone carrying this TCR beta chain was observed a few times. What it binds is unknown. The sample is drawn from a study of a mutant IDH1 vaccine in newly diagnosed glioma. Study background: Males made up 62.5% and females approximately 38% of treated patients, whose mean age was about 37 years. Previous treatment comprised radiotherapy, temozolomide, or both, mostly both.

The data were produced by immunoSEQ multiplex PCR, yet TCRdb's version contains in-frame clones alone and is incomplete. The sample comprises about 56,000 clones, about 80% of which are singletons, and around 5% rests with the top ten. Germline V gives CDR1 LNHDA, CDR2 SQIVND (reference sequence). The CDR3 has 12 residues. V lost 7 bases, J lost 5 bases, and 6 bases lay in between. The time point denotes: week 47, end of study. Vaccination used 300 ug of mutant IDH1 20-mer peptide per dose, with topical imiquimod. There were eight vaccinations for patients, given in weeks 1, 3, 5, 7, 11, 15, 19 and 23. Each of the donors came in with new WHO grade 3 or 4 astrocytomas that were IDH1-mutant and ATRX-lost.

The input for sequencing was PBMCs, taken from a glioma patient whose treatment included an IDH1 peptide vaccine. This clonotype originated in a man in his forties or fifties with glioma. This chain links TRBV19 with TRBJ1-6; D not certain. The CDR3 protein is CASTSDNSPLHF. The CDR3 region has the DNA TGTGCCAGTACAAGCGATAATTCACCCCTCCACTTT.